This TCR beta chain was observed in a study of cytomegalovirus exposure and HLA in healthy donors. Study results and caveats: Reports indicated that the classifier achieved high specificity and sensitivity in diagnosing cytomegalovirus status. Versus the roughly 640-donor mean, an Asian-associated ancestry cluster reportedly showed fewer N-insertions in a later analysis. Earlier findings revealed that most TCR beta V segments proved productive either about 87% or about 30% of the time.

Amplification used 60 Vbeta primers and 13 Jbeta primers. Clones were read by immunoSEQ multiplex PCR, and TCRdb kept only the in-frame ones, dropping some. In the table there are 150,000 to 200,000 clones, around 81% of which are singletons. Details on this clone: Antigen specificity is unknown.

Trimming shortened V by 2 bases and J by 7 bases, and 10 bases separated the two germline ends. Germline-derived CDR1 and CDR2 are SGHRS and YFSETQ. The CDR3 has 13 residues. This chain uses TRBV5-1 with TRBJ2-1; weak D call: TRBD1 (8 bases). Specimen: PBMCs. This sequence originates from a woman younger than 30 in good health and CMV-seropositive. The CDR3 protein is CASSLQGGNEQFF. The DNA for the CDR3 is TGCGCCAGCAGCTTACAGGGGGGGAATGAGCAGTTCTTC.